This T cell receptor (beta chain) was captured by sequencing in a study of blood T cell repertoires in COVID-19. Study in general: PBMCs, B-cell-depleted T cells, or T cells provided the cDNA or gDNA that made up the material.

This clone was recorded only once. Trimming cost V 1 base and J 7 bases, with 4 bases left between them. Germline V gives CDR1 SNHLY, CDR2 FYNNEI. The CDR3 runs 11 residues. The method was immunoSEQ multiplex PCR; TCRdb's version includes in-frame clones alone and lacks a portion of them. The sample records tens of thousands of clones, more than 85% being singletons. The specimen was peripheral blood. The chain employs TRBV2 and TRBJ1-1, with D unclear. This TCR derives from a man aged 45-60 years with active COVID-19. CDR3 nucleotides: TGTGCCAGCAGTGAAGACGGTGAAGCTTTCTTT. Translation gives CASSEDGEAFF. The whole variable domain, filled in from reference TRBV2 and TRBJ1-1, reads EPEVTQTPSHQVTQMGQEVILRCVPISNHLYFYWYRQILGQKVEFLVSFYNNEISEKSEIFDDQFSVERPDGSNFTLKIRSTKLEDSAMYFCASSEDGEAFFGQGTRLTVV.